This is a list of T cell receptor beta chains from one sample in a study of cytomegalovirus exposure and HLA in healthy donors. Some clones are missing from TCRdb's copy, which holds only in-frame ones; the method was immunoSEQ multiplex PCR. The sample holds 190,000 or so clones, approximately 84% seen once. Sequences were obtained from PBMCs. All receptors derive from a woman aged 18-29 years in good health and CMV-seropositive. Both conserved end residues are part of each CDR3. D genes are given only for firm matches. Not every row has a clone size; where given, it reads once, few, many or a size class.

length	D	V	size	J	DNA	CDR3
16	TRBD2	TRBV6-6	NA	TRBJ2-3	TGTGCCAGCAGCCTGGGACTAGCGGGGGGGCCGGATACGCAGTATTTT	CASSLGLAGGPDTQYF
14	NA	TRBV6-5	NA	TRBJ1-2	TGTGCCAGCAAAGAAGGGGGGGCTAACTATGGCTACACCTTC	CASKEGGANYGYTF
14	NA	TRBV4-2	NA	TRBJ2-7	TGTGCCAGCAGCCAAGCGTTGGACACCTACGAGCAGTACTTC	CASSQALDTYEQYF
16	TRBD2	TRBV11-2	NA	TRBJ2-3	TGTGCCAGCAGCACAACTAGCGGGGGGGCAGCAGATACGCAGTATTTT	CASSTTSGGAADTQYF
15	TRBD2	TRBV7-9	NA	TRBJ2-5	TGTGCCAGCAGCTTAGACGGCCGGGGGGATGAGACCCAGTACTTC	CASSLDGRGDETQYF
11	NA	TRBV6-1	NA	TRBJ1-1	TGTGCCAGCAGTATACAGACAGGAGCTTTCTTT	CASSIQTGAFF
13	TRBD1	TRBV4-1	NA	TRBJ2-5	TGCGCCAGCAGCCTCAACAGGGGGGAGACCCAGTACTTC	CASSLNRGETQYF
12	NA	TRBV2	NA	TRBJ1-2	TGTGCCAGCGGGGGCCCCAACTATGGCTACACCTTC	CASGGPNYGYTF
17	TRBD1	TRBV15	NA	TRBJ2-3	TGTGCCACCAGCAGGAGAACAGGGGCTTCAAGCACAGATACGCAGTATTTT	CATSRRTGASSTDTQYF
14	TRBD1	TRBV5-8	once	TRBJ1-2	TGTGCCAGCAGCTTGAAAGGGACAGGCTATGGCTACACCTTC	CASSLKGTGYGYTF
13	NA	TRBV28	NA	TRBJ1-5	TGTGCCAGCAGCCAGTTGGGCAATCAGCCCCAGCATTTT	CASSQLGNQPQHF
13	NA	TRBV9	NA	TRBJ1-4	TGTGCCAGCAGCCTTCGTACAGGGGAAAAACTGTTTTTT	CASSLRTGEKLFF
14	NA	TRBV6-5	NA	TRBJ1-5	TGTGCCAGCAGTTGGGACTCGGGTAATCAGCCCCAGCATTTT	CASSWDSGNQPQHF
18	NA	TRBV7-6	NA	TRBJ1-2	TGTGCCAGCAGCCCAGTCCCGGGACACTCCGTAATGGGCTATGGCTACACCTTC	CASSPVPGHSVMGYGYTF
11	NA	TRBV2	NA	TRBJ1-1	TGTGCCAGCAAATGGACAGTAGAAGCTTTCTTT	CASKWTVEAFF
12	NA	TRBV7-7	NA	TRBJ2-5	TGTGCCAGCAGCCCAGGGACTCAGACCCAGTACTTC	CASSPGTQTQYF
15	TRBD2	TRBV2	NA	TRBJ2-7	TGTGCCAGCATATCCCTCCGGCGGGGGGTCTACGAGCAGTACTTC	CASISLRRGVYEQYF
13	TRBD1	TRBV7-9	NA	TRBJ2-7	TGTGCCAGCAGCCCGAGGACAGGCTACGAGCAGTACTTC	CASSPRTGYEQYF
16	TRBD1	TRBV15	NA	TRBJ1-1	TGTGCCACCAGCAGAGAGGGGGCCGGGACAGGGTTGAAAGCTTTCTTT	CATSREGAGTGLKAFF
13	TRBD1	TRBV18	NA	TRBJ2-7	TGTGCCAGCTCACCGGGGACAGGCTACGAGCAGTACTTC	CASSPGTGYEQYF
13	NA	TRBV7-8	NA	TRBJ1-1	TGTGCCAGCAGCCCCCAGGTCGAAGGTGAAGCTTTCTTT	CASSPQVEGEAFF
15	NA	TRBV7-2	NA	TRBJ2-5	TGTGCCAGCAGCTTAATGGCGGGGATGGGAGAGACCCAGTACTTC	CASSLMAGMGETQYF
16	NA	TRBV4-3	NA	TRBJ1-1	TGCGCCAGCAGCCAAGATCTCCTGTCAGCAGGGTCTGAAGCTTTCTTT	CASSQDLLSAGSEAFF
13	NA	TRBV6-1	few	TRBJ1-1	TGTGCCAGCAGTGAACATAGAGGTTCCAAAGCTTTCTTT	CASSEHRGSKAFF
16	NA	TRBV5-1	NA	TRBJ1-3	TGCGCCAGCAGCTTGGAAACAGGGCACTCTGGAAACACCATATATTTT	CASSLETGHSGNTIYF
15	TRBD1	TRBV2	NA	TRBJ1-5	TGTGCCAGCAGTGACGGGGTGACAGGGAGTCAGCCCCAGCATTTT	CASSDGVTGSQPQHF
16	TRBD2	TRBV7-2	NA	TRBJ2-7	TGTGCCAGCAGCCCCCGGCGGGGGGGAATTTCATACGAGCAGTACTTC	CASSPRRGGISYEQYF
12	NA	TRBV7-9	NA	TRBJ2-5	TGTGCCAGCAGCTCGTCGAGGGAGACCCAGTACTTC	CASSSSRETQYF
12	NA	TRBV6-5	few	TRBJ2-1	TGTGCCAGCAGTCCCGGGGACAATGAGCAGTTCTTC	CASSPGDNEQFF
15	NA	TRBV7-2	NA	TRBJ1-6	TGTGCCAGCAGCTCTATGGGACTGGGGAATTCACCCCTCCACTTT	CASSSMGLGNSPLHF
15	NA	TRBV11-1	NA	TRBJ1-2	TGTGCCAGCAGTCCCATCCTGGGGCCTAACTATGGCTACACCTTC	CASSPILGPNYGYTF
17	TRBD1	TRBV9	NA	TRBJ2-3	TGTGCCAGCAGCGTAGAGCTGCAGGGGGTTGGCACAGATACGCAGTATTTT	CASSVELQGVGTDTQYF
16	TRBD2	TRBV27	NA	TRBJ2-7	TGTGCCAGCAGTCTCACCGGACTAGCGGGGGCCTACGAGCAGTACTTC	CASSLTGLAGAYEQYF
13	NA	TRBV6-1	NA	TRBJ1-5	TGTGCCAGCAGCCGGGACTCCCTCCAGCCCCAGCATTTT	CASSRDSLQPQHF
17	TRBD2	TRBV5-1	NA	TRBJ2-1	TGCGCCAGCAGCTTGGCCGCGACTAGCGGGGGCTACAATGAGCAGTTCTTC	CASSLAATSGGYNEQFF
17	NA	TRBV18	NA	TRBJ2-7	TGTGCCAGCTCACCACCCCTAATCCGGGACTCAGTTTACGAGCAGTACTTC	CASSPPLIRDSVYEQYF
13	TRBD1	TRBV7-8	NA	TRBJ1-1	TGTGCCAGCAGCTTCCGACAGGGGGCTCCGGCTTTCTTT	CASSFRQGAPAFF
12	NA	TRBV29-1	NA	TRBJ1-1	TGCAGCGGGAGACAGACTAACACTGAAGCTTTCTTT	CSGRQTNTEAFF
11	NA	TRBV11-2	NA	TRBJ2-1	TGTGCCAGCAGCCGAGGAAATGAGCAGTTCTTC	CASSRGNEQFF
13	TRBD1	TRBV18	once	TRBJ1-1	TGTGCCAGCGGACAGGGGAGGAACACTGAAGCTTTCTTT	CASGQGRNTEAFF
17	TRBD1	TRBV11-3	NA	TRBJ2-6	TGTGCCAGCAGCACGGGACAGGGGAGCTCTGGGGCCAACGTCCTGACTTTC	CASSTGQGSSGANVLTF
14	NA	TRBV11-2	NA	TRBJ2-3	TGTGCCAGCAGCAGGGGGGGGCCCTTGTCTACGCAGTATTTT	CASSRGGPLSTQYF
15	NA	TRBV5-6	NA	TRBJ2-7	TGTGCCAGCAGCTTGGCAGGGATCCCATCCTACGAGCAGTACTTC	CASSLAGIPSYEQYF
13	NA	TRBV7-9	NA	TRBJ2-1	TGTGCCAGCAGCTTAGCGTGGAGCTATGAGCAGTTCTTC	CASSLAWSYEQFF
11	TRBD1	TRBV7-2	NA	TRBJ2-7	TGTGCCACGGGACAGTTCGACGAGCAGTACTTC	CATGQFDEQYF
14	NA	TRBV11-2	NA	TRBJ1-1	TGTGCCAGCAGCTTATGGGGGCTTAACACTGAAGCTTTCTTT	CASSLWGLNTEAFF
14	NA	TRBV4-2	NA	TRBJ2-1	TGTGCCAGCAGCCATACGTCGCCGGGGAATGAGCAGTTCTTC	CASSHTSPGNEQFF
16	TRBD1	TRBV7-9	once	TRBJ2-5	TGTGCCAGCAGCCAGGGGACAGGGGGCGTGGGGGAGACCCAGTACTTC	CASSQGTGGVGETQYF
14	NA	TRBV4-2	once	TRBJ1-2	TGTGCCAGCAGCGTAGACGGAAAGGGGCTAGGCTACACCTTC	CASSVDGKGLGYTF
15	NA	TRBV7-9	NA	TRBJ2-3	TGTGCCAGCAGCAAGTGGACTACCCAACCCGATACGCAGTATTTT	CASSKWTTQPDTQYF
15	NA	TRBV29-1	NA	TRBJ1-4	TGCAGCGTCCGAACAGGGAAGGAGGCTGGTGAAAAACTGTTTTTT	CSVRTGKEAGEKLFF
15	TRBD1	TRBV25-1	NA	TRBJ1-2	TGTGCCAGCAGTGAACAAACAGGGGCTCACTATGGCTACACCTTC	CASSEQTGAHYGYTF